The sequence of this T cell receptor beta chain was determined in a study of shared T cell receptors in the human thymus. The data were produced by immunoSEQ multiplex PCR, yet TCRdb's version contains in-frame clones alone and is incomplete. The sample has hundreds of thousands of clones, over 75% seen once. The V gene end was trimmed by 5 bases and the J gene end by 7 bases; junction bases not matched to a gene: 8. Looked up from germline, CDR1 is MDHEN and CDR2 is SYDVKM. The CDR3 consists of 15 residues. The sample was also linked to a second study, of human thymus T cells. From that paper: Thymic resections from corrective heart surgery supplied the tissue. Related work found strong thymic repertoire overlap between unrelated individuals.

The sequence was collected from a boy under three years old with a congenital heart defect. This chain uses TRBV28 with TRBJ2-2, with 9 bases that match TRBD1. Sequencing was carried out using thymocytes. Here the CDR3 reads CASSRDRVGGGELFF. Here the CDR3 DNA reads TGTGCCAGCAGTAGGGACAGGGTTGGTGGCGGGGAGCTGTTTTTT.